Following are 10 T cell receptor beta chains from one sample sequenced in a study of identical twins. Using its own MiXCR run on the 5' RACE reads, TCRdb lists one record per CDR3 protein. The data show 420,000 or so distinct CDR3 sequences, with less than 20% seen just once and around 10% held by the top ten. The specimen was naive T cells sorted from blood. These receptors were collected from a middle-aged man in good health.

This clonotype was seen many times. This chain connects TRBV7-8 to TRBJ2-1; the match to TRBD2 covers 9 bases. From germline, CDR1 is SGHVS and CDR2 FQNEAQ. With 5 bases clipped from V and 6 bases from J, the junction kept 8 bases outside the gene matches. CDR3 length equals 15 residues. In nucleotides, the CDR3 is TGTGCCAGCAGCCCGACTAGCGGAAGTAGCAATGAGCAGTTCTTC. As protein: CASSPTSGSSNEQFF.

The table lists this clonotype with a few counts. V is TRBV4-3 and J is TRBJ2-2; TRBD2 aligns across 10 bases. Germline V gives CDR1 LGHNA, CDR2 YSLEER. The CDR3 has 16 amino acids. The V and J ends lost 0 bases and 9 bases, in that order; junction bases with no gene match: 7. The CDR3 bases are TGCGCCAGCAGCCAAGATTCTGCTAGCGGGGGCAGGGAGCTGTTTTTT. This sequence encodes CASSQDSASGGRELFF.

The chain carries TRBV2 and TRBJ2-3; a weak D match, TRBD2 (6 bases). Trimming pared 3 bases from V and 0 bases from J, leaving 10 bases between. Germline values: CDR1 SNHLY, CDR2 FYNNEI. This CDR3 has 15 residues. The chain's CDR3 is CASSDDGSSTDTQYF. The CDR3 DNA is TGTGCCAGCAGTGACGACGGGAGTAGCACAGATACGCAGTATTTT. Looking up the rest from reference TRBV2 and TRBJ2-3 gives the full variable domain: EPEVTQTPSHQVTQMGQEVILRCVPISNHLYFYWYRQILGQKVEFLVSFYNNEISEKSEIFDDQFSVERPDGSNFTLKIRSTKLEDSAMYFCASSDDGSSTDTQYFGPGTRLTVL.

The CDR3 sequence: CASSQAPATGELFF. For the CDR3, the DNA is TGCGCCAGCAGCCAGGCACCTGCCACCGGGGAGCTGTTTTTT. The V gene is TRBV4-3, the J gene TRBJ2-2; D gene ambiguous. This CDR3 region has 14 residues. V was pared by 3 bases and J by 4 bases, with 9 bases between. The V gene's germline CDR1 is LGHNA and CDR2 YSLEER.

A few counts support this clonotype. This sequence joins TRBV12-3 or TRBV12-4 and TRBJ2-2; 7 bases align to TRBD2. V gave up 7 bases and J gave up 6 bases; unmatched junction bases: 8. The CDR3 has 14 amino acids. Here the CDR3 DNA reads TGTGCCAGCAACCGGCAGGGAGGGCCCGGGGAGCTGTTTTTT. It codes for CASNRQGGPGELFF.

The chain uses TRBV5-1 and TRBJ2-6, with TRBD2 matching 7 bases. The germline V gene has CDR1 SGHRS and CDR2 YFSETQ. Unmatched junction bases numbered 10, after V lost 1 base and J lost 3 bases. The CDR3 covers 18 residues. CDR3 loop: CASSLWGGMGFGANVLTF. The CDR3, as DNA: TGCGCCAGCAGCTTGTGGGGGGGTATGGGCTTTGGGGCCAACGTCCTGACTTTC.

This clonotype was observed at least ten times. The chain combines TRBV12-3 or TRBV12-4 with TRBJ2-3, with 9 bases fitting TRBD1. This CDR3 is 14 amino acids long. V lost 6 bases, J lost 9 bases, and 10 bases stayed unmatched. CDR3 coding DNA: TGTGCCAGCAGGACAGGGGGGCCCGGTCAAACGCAGTATTTT. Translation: CASRTGGPGQTQYF.

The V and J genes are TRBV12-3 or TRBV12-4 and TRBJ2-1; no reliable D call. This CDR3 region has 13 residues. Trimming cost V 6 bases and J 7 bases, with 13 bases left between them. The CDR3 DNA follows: TGTGCCAGCAGCCCCTCTGGGGTGAATGAGCAGTTCTTC. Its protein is CASSPSGVNEQFF.

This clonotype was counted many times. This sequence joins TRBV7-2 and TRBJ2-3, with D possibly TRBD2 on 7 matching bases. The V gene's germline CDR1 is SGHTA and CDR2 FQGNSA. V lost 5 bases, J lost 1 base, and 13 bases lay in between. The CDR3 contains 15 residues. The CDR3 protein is CASSQGGARTDTQYF. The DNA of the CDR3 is TGTGCCAGCAGCCAAGGGGGGGCCCGCACAGATACGCAGTATTTT.

The DNA of the CDR3 is TGTGCCACCTCAAGGGTCGGCGGCTCCGGTAGTGAGCAGTTCTTC. It translates to CATSRVGGSGSEQFF. The chain is built from TRBV6-1 and TRBJ2-1; D is unresolved. V lost 10 bases to trimming and J lost 9 bases, with 25 bases between them. Per the germline V gene, CDR1 is MNHNS and CDR2 is SASEGT. This CDR3 comprises 15 residues.